Listed here is a single TCR beta chain. The antigen is unknown. The sample is drawn from a study of cytomegalovirus exposure and HLA in healthy donors. Study outcomes and limitations: Listed as cytomegalovirus-associated were 150 to 200 TCR beta chains.

The repertoire was sequenced with immunoSEQ multiplex PCR; TCRdb's copy has only in-frame clones and lacks some. The sample lists fewer than 400,000 clones; 88% were seen once. Sequencing used PBMCs. This sequence originates from a man aged 25 to 45 in good health and CMV-seronegative.

The CDR3 region has the DNA TGTGCCAGCAGCTTAAACAGGGGGACCCAAGAGACCCAGTACTTC. Residues: CASSLNRGTQETQYF. The chain has TRBV13 and TRBJ2-5; 8 nucleotides align to TRBD1. Germline CDR1 and CDR2: PRHDT and FYEKMQ (reference sequence). The V segment lost 2 bases and the J segment 1 base; nucleotides outside the gene matches: 3. There are 15 residues in the CDR3.